The table lists the clone carrying this TCR beta chain with a few counts. Its antigen remains unidentified. Template switching added a universal primer site; cDNA carried unique molecular identifiers. TCRdb processed the 5' RACE reads anew with MiXCR; each CDR3 protein has one entry. The repertoire holds 550,000 to 700,000 distinct CDR3 sequences, with nearly 10% as singletons. The data stem from a study of identical twins. The study, taken as a whole, reports: Within twin pairs, the out-of-frame alpha sequences they shared showed excess low generation probability. Twins shared beta out-of-frame sequences in excess, but this excess was weaker.

V shed 5 bases and J shed 1 base, with 16 bases lying between them. This CDR3 comprises 16 residues. Germline CDR1 and CDR2: SEHNR and FQNEAQ (reference sequence). The data also belong to a second study, concerning yellow fever vaccine responses in identical twins.

The chain couples TRBV7-9 to TRBJ2-3; possibly TRBD1 or TRBD2 for D (5 bases each). Source material: PBMCs. The receptor's source is a woman aged 18-29 years in good health. The DNA of the CDR3 is TGTGCCAGCAGCCCCCTTCGGGGCCGGGGCACAGATACGCAGTATTTT. Translated: CASSPLRGRGTDTQYF.